Below are 14 T cell receptor beta chains sequenced from a single sample in a study of cytomegalovirus exposure and HLA in healthy donors. Use of 60 Vbeta and 13 Jbeta primers characterized the PCR. Clones were sequenced by immunoSEQ multiplex PCR, and TCRdb holds only the in-frame ones, with some missing. Of over 95,000 clones in the sample, around two thirds were seen once. Sequenced input: PBMCs. Receptors originate from a human donor in good health.

The rearrangement uses TRBV19 and TRBJ2-2; TRBD1 agrees at 9 bases. Per the germline V gene, CDR1 is LNHDA and CDR2 is SQIVND (reference sequence). The V gene end was trimmed by 5 bases and the J gene end by 5 bases; junction bases not matched to a gene: 12. The CDR3 has 17 residues. This CDR3 is CASSLPLGTGSTGELFF. The DNA for the CDR3 is TGTGCCAGTAGTCTACCCCTCGGGACAGGGAGTACCGGGGAGCTGTTTTTT.

This rearrangement joins TRBV7-9 to TRBJ2-5; 10 bases are shared with TRBD2. The CDR3 sequence is 15 residues long. With 4 bases clipped from V and 0 bases from J, the junction kept 2 bases outside the gene matches. Germline CDR1 SEHNR, CDR2 FQNEAQ (reference sequence). The chain's CDR3 is CASSSGLADQETQYF. CDR3 coding DNA: TGTGCCAGCAGCTCTGGACTAGCGGACCAAGAGACCCAGTACTTC.

This chain uses TRBV30 with TRBJ1-1; 10 bases agree with TRBD1. V lost 5 bases, J lost 10 bases, and 10 bases stayed unmatched. CDR1 and CDR2 (germline): GTSNPN, SVGIG (reference sequence). The CDR3 is 13 residues long. CDR3 bases: TGTGCCTGGGCCGGGACAGGGGCATCGTCAGCTTTCTTT. Amino acid sequence: CAWAGTGASSAFF. The full variable domain, completed using reference TRBV30 and TRBJ1-1, is SQTIHQWPATLVQPVGSPLSLECTVEGTSNPNLYWYRQAAGRGLQLLFYSVGIGQISSEVPQNLSASRPQDRQFILSSKKLLLSDSGFYLCAWAGTGASSAFFGQGTRLTVV.

The V and J genes are TRBV4-2 and TRBJ2-1; D may be TRBD2 (6 bases). The length of the CDR3 is 15 residues. Per the germline V gene, CDR1 is LGHNA and CDR2 is YNFKEQ. V dropped 1 base and J dropped 7 bases, with 14 bases sitting between them. CDR3 in DNA: TGTGCCAGCAGCCAAGTGGGGGGATCCGGGAATGAGCAGTTCTTC. It codes for CASSQVGGSGNEQFF.

With regard to this clone: The sample holds other DNA sequences that translate to the same CDR3. V gene TRBV5-8 combines with J gene TRBJ1-3, with a tentative D call TRBD1 (6 bases). The CDR3 sequence is 17 residues long. From germline, CDR1 is SGHTS and CDR2 YDEGEE. Trimming took 0 bases from V and 0 from J, leaving 13 bases between them. CDR3: CASSLGGQFFSGNTIYF. The DNA for the CDR3 is TGTGCCAGCAGCTTGGGAGGACAGTTCTTCTCTGGAAACACCATATATTTT.

This chain uses TRBV5-1 with TRBJ1-3, with D tentatively TRBD1 (6 bases). The CDR3 totals 16 residues. Germline V gene data show CDR1 as SGHRS and CDR2 as YFSETQ. The V end was cut by 4 bases, the J end by 4 bases, with 18 bases between. As DNA, the CDR3 is TGCGCCAGCAGCCCCCAGGGGAATTTTGGGGGAAACACCATATATTTT. Amino acid sequence: CASSPQGNFGGNTIYF.

The V call is TRBV19, the J call TRBJ1-4; 7 bases agree with TRBD1. The CDR3 spans 15 residues. V was clipped by 3 bases and J by 7 bases; unmatched bases: 8. In germline, CDR1 is LNHDA, CDR2 SQIVND (reference sequence). CDR3: CASSILAAGGEKLFF. Here the CDR3 DNA reads TGTGCCAGTAGTATCTTGGCGGCAGGGGGTGAAAAACTGTTTTTT.

The V gene is TRBV28, the J gene TRBJ1-2, with 9 bases identical to TRBD1. The CDR3 covers 15 residues. The V gene end was trimmed by 6 bases and the J gene end by 7 bases; junction bases not matched to a gene: 12. The germline V gene has CDR1 MDHEN and CDR2 SYDVKM. CDR3 coding DNA: TGTGCCAGCAGCATTATGACAGGGGGGGCGCTTGGCTACACCTTC. Translating it yields CASSIMTGGALGYTF.

There are a few counts of this clone. This rearrangement joins TRBV30 to TRBJ2-2, with D uncertain. Trimming stripped 7 bases from V and 6 bases from J, with 12 bases between. Per germline, CDR1 GTSNPN and CDR2 SVGIG (reference sequence). This CDR3 contains 12 residues. The CDR3 DNA reads TGTGCCTCCCCAGAATTCTCCGGGGAGCTGTTTTTT. Protein sequence: CASPEFSGELFF.

The chain couples TRBV11-2 to TRBJ1-5; D is undetermined. Trimming removed 3 bases at V and 0 bases at J, with 3 bases between. The germline gives CDR1 SGHAT, CDR2 FQNNGV. The CDR3 spans 13 residues. DNA for the CDR3: TGTGCCAGCAGCTTTTATAGCAATCAGCCCCAGCATTTT. Translation gives CASSFYSNQPQHF. Together with reference TRBV11-2 and TRBJ1-5, the CDR3 gives the full variable domain: EAGVAQSPRYKIIEKRQSVAFWCNPISGHATLYWYQQILGQGPKLLIQFQNNGVVDDSQLPKDRFSAERLKGVDSTLKIQPAKLEDSAVYLCASSFYSNQPQHFGDGTRLSIL.

This clone has a handful of counts. The chain joins TRBV18 to TRBJ1-1; D is unresolved. V gave up 2 bases and J gave up 0 bases, with 13 bases separating them. Per germline, CDR1 KGHSH and CDR2 LQKENI. CDR3 size: 16 residues. The CDR3 loop reads CASSPYDGSLNTEAFF. The CDR3, as DNA: TGTGCCAGCTCACCATACGACGGGAGCCTGAACACTGAAGCTTTCTTT.

This clone turned up a few times. This CDR3 reads CASSYSGRGTTEAFF. As DNA, the CDR3 is TGTGCCAGCAGTTACTCTGGTCGGGGTACGACTGAAGCTTTCTTT. The V gene is TRBV6-5, the J gene TRBJ1-1; D is undetermined. The CDR3 is 15 amino acids. The germline V and J ends were trimmed by 0 bases and 5 bases, with 13 bases remaining between them. Germline V gene sequence: CDR1 MNHEY, CDR2 SVGAGI.

The chain carries TRBV7-6 and TRBJ2-2, with D perhaps matching TRBD1 (5 bases). Trimming shortened V by 2 bases and J by 3 bases, and 25 bases separated the two germline ends. Germline lookup yields CDR1 SGHVS and CDR2 FNYEAQ. The CDR3 has 20 amino acids. This CDR3 is CASSLRNPQGGMPYTGELFF. The CDR3 region has the DNA TGTGCCAGCAGCTTAAGGAACCCTCAGGGTGGGATGCCCTACACCGGGGAGCTGTTTTTT.

This chain uses TRBV7-2 with TRBJ2-7; the D gene is possibly TRBD2 (6 bases). The germline V and J ends were trimmed by 11 bases and 7 bases, with 21 bases remaining between them. The CDR3 consists of 13 residues. Germline-derived CDR1 and CDR2 are SGHTA and FQGNSA. The CDR3 bases are TGTGCCTGTAGGGACTTTCCTCAGAGAGAGCAGTACTTC. This sequence encodes CACRDFPQREQYF.